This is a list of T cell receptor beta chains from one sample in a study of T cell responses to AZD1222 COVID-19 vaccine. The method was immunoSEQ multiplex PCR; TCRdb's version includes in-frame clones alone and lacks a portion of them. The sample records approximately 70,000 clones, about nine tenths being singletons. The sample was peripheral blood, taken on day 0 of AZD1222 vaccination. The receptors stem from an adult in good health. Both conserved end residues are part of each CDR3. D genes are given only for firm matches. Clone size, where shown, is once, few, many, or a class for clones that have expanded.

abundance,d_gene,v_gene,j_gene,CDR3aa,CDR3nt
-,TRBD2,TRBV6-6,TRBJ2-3,CASSYPTSGGTDTQYF,TGTGCCAGCAGTTACCCGACTAGCGGGGGCACAGATACGCAGTATTTT
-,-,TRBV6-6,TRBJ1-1,CASSYSGGAGNTEAFF,TGTGCCAGCAGTTACTCCGGGGGCGCCGGGAACACTGAAGCTTTCTTT
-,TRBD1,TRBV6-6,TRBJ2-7,CASRERQGGIYEQYF,TGTGCCAGCAGGGAGAGACAGGGGGGGATCTACGAGCAGTACTTC
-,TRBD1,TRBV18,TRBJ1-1,CASSPRGQGMYTEAFF,TGTGCCAGCTCTCCCCGGGGACAGGGGATGTACACTGAAGCTTTCTTT
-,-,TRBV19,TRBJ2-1,CASSYGQNPSYNEQFF,TGTGCCAGTAGTTACGGACAAAACCCCTCCTACAATGAGCAGTTCTTC
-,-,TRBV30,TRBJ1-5,CAWSSNSNQPQHF,TGTGCCTGGAGTTCCAATAGCAATCAGCCCCAGCATTTT
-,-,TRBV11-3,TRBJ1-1,CASSALGGEAFF,TGTGCCAGCAGCGCCCTTGGGGGGGAAGCTTTCTTT
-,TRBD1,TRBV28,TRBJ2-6,CASHPSYGQGNSGANVLTF,TGTGCCAGCCACCCCTCTTATGGACAGGGAAATTCTGGGGCCAACGTCCTGACTTTC
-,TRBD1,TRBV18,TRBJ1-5,CASSPGRQGAGNQPQHF,TGTGCCAGCTCACCCGGGCGGCAGGGGGCCGGCAATCAGCCCCAGCATTTT
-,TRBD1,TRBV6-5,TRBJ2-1,CASRWTGQGADEQFF,TGTGCCAGTCGGTGGACGGGACAGGGGGCGGATGAGCAGTTCTTC
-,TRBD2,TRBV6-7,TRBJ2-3,CASKNLPTSGGTDTQYF,TGTGCCAGCAAAAATTTGCCGACTAGCGGAGGCACAGATACGCAGTATTTT
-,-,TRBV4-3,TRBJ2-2,CASSQGLAGGYTGELFF,TGCGCCAGCAGCCAAGGACTCGCCGGGGGATACACCGGGGAGCTGTTTTTT
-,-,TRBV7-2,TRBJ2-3,CASSSGPHTDTQYF,TGTGCCAGCAGCTCCGGACCTCACACAGATACGCAGTATTTT
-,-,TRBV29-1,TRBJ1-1,CSVEITGHLNTEAFF,TGCAGCGTTGAAATAACGGGACACTTGAACACTGAAGCTTTCTTT
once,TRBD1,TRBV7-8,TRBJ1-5,CASSLEGYGTAPYQPQHF,TGTGCCAGCAGCTTAGAGGGTTATGGGACAGCGCCCTATCAGCCCCAGCATTTT
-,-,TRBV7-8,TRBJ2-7,CASSRRDYEQYF,TGTGCCAGCAGCCGCAGGGATTACGAGCAGTACTTC
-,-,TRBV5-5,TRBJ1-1,CASSGTRDTEAFF,TGTGCCAGCAGCGGGACGAGGGACACTGAAGCTTTCTTT
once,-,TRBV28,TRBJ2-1,CASSWTLYQTQFF,TGTGCCAGCAGTTGGACTCTTTATCAGACCCAGTTCTTC
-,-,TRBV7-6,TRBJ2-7,CASSPQRGGLYEQYF,TGTGCCAGCAGCCCCCAGAGAGGGGGACTATACGAGCAGTACTTC
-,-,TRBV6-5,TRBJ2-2,CASDRGVDTGELFF,TGTGCCAGCGACCGTGGGGTAGACACCGGGGAGCTGTTTTTT
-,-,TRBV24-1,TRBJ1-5,CATSDLDSNQPQHF,TGTGCCACCAGTGACCTGGACAGCAATCAGCCCCAGCATTTT
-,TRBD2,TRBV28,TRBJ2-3,CASSRPGLASGDTQYF,TGTGCCAGCAGTCGACCGGGACTAGCGTCCGGAGATACGCAGTATTTT
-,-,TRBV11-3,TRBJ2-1,CASSLNSNEQFF,TGTGCCAGCAGCTTGAATTCTAATGAGCAGTTCTTC
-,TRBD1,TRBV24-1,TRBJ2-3,CATSEADRGTQYF,TGTGCCACCAGTGAGGCGGACAGGGGGACGCAGTATTTT
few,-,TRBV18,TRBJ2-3,CASSPATGRMDTQYF,TGTGCCAGCTCACCTGCGACAGGGAGGATGGATACGCAGTATTTT
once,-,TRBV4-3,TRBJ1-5,CASSQGSNQPQHF,TGCGCCAGCAGCCAGGGGAGCAATCAGCCCCAGCATTTT
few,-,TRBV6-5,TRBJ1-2,CASSGQFYGYTF,TGTGCCAGCAGCGGACAGTTCTATGGCTACACCTTC
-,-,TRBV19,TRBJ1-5,CASSTRQDQPQHF,TGTGCCAGTAGTACCCGACAGGATCAGCCCCAGCATTTT
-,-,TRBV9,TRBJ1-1,CASSVRWEGTEAFF,TGTGCCAGCAGCGTCAGATGGGAGGGCACTGAAGCTTTCTTT
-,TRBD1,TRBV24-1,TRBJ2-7,CATVLGETGTFEQYF,TGTGCCACCGTATTAGGTGAGACAGGGACCTTCGAGCAGTACTTC
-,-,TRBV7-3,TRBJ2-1,CASSLLNSYNEQFF,TGTGCCAGCAGCTTACTTAACTCCTACAATGAGCAGTTCTTC
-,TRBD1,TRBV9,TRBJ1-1,CASSVYDRVNTEAFF,TGTGCCAGCAGCGTTTACGACAGGGTGAACACTGAAGCTTTCTTT
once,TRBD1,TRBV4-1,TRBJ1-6,CASSQGGQVNSPLHF,TGCGCCAGCAGCCAAGGGGGACAGGTTAATTCACCCCTCCACTTT
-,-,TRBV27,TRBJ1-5,CASRGTLLSNQPQHF,TGTGCCAGCAGGGGGACTTTACTTAGCAATCAGCCCCAGCATTTT
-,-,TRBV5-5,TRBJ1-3,CASSLGSSSGNTIYF,TGTGCCAGCAGCTTGGGCTCGAGCTCTGGAAACACCATATATTTT
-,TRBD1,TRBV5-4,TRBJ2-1,CASSLRQGAHNEQFF,TGTGCCAGCAGCTTGCGACAGGGGGCACACAATGAGCAGTTCTTC
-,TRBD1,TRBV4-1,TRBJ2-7,CASSQSGTGAYEQYF,TGCGCCAGCAGCCAGTCCGGGACAGGGGCCTACGAGCAGTACTTC
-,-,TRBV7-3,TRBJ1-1,CASSLTLRAEAFF,TGTGCCAGCAGCTTAACATTGAGGGCTGAAGCTTTCTTT
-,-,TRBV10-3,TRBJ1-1,CARGGAGNTEAFF,TGTGCCAGGGGGGGGGCCGGAAACACTGAAGCTTTCTTT
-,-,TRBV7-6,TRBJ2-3,CASSQLTSSDTQYF,TGTGCCAGCAGCCAACTGACTAGTTCAGATACGCAGTATTTT
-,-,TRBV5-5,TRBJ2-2,CASSLLPNTGELFF,TGTGCCAGCAGCTTGCTTCCGAACACCGGGGAGCTGTTTTTT
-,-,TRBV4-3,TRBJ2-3,CASSRTATSGDTQYF,TGCGCCAGCAGCCGGACAGCGACGTCAGGAGATACGCAGTATTTT
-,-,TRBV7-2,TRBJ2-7,CASSPSRDFSYEQYF,TGTGCCAGCAGCCCCTCCAGAGATTTCTCCTACGAGCAGTACTTC
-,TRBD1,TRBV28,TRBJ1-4,CASSVQGGDEKLFF,TGTGCCAGCAGTGTCCAGGGGGGGGATGAAAAACTGTTTTTT
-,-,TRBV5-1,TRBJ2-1,CASSLVAQGIREQFF,TGCGCCAGCAGCTTGGTTGCACAGGGAATTCGTGAGCAGTTCTTC
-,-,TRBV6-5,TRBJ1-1,CASSYSTGRTEAFF,TGTGCCAGCAGTTACTCGACCGGGAGGACTGAAGCTTTCTTT
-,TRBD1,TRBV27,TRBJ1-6,CASRPQGAYNSPLHF,TGTGCCAGCAGACCCCAGGGGGCCTATAATTCACCCCTCCACTTT
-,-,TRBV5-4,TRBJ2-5,CASSPQRVQETQYF,TGTGCCAGCAGCCCCCAGCGGGTGCAAGAGACCCAGTACTTC
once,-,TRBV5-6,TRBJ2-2,CASSLRPGSLTGELFF,TGTGCCAGCAGCTTGAGACCCGGGAGTCTCACCGGGGAGCTGTTTTTT
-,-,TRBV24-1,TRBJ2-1,CATSDIEASSLNEQFF,TGTGCCACCAGTGACATTGAAGCGTCTAGTTTGAATGAGCAGTTCTTC
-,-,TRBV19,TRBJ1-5,CASSTQTNQPQHF,TGTGCCAGTAGTACCCAGACTAATCAGCCCCAGCATTTT
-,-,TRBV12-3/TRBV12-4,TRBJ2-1,CASRTGIEQFF,TGTGCCAGCAGGACGGGAATAGAGCAGTTCTTC
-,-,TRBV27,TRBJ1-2,CATGLFTPNLVKTF,TGTGCCACCGGGTTGTTTACCCCTAACTTGGTTAAGACCTTC